What follows are 18 T cell receptor beta chains derived from one specimen sequenced in a study of blood T cell repertoires in COVID-19. TCRdb's table, derived via immunoSEQ multiplex PCR, lists solely in-frame clones and lacks some. The data contain 150,000 to 200,000 clones, more than 90% of them seen just once; the ten biggest clones take up 18%. Sample: peripheral blood. These receptors originate from a man aged 55-75 years with active or convalescent COVID-19.

The rearrangement links TRBV24-1 to TRBJ2-7; 7 bases map to TRBD1. V trimming: 5 bases; J trimming: 0 bases; junction bases outside the gene matches: 3. Germline CDR1 is KGHDR and CDR2 is SFDVKD. The CDR3 consists of 14 residues. CDR3 nucleotides: TGTGCCACCAGTGCGGGACAGAGCTCCTACGAGCAGTACTTC. Its translation is CATSAGQSSYEQYF.

This chain links TRBV7-8 with TRBJ2-5, with 7 positions matching TRBD2. J gave up 1 base and V 0 bases, and 8 bases lay outside the gene matches. Germline values: CDR1 SGHVS, CDR2 FQNEAQ. This CDR3 contains 17 residues. The CDR3 DNA is TGTGCCAGCAGCTTAGCGGGAACGGGAGGATTCCAAGAGACCCAGTACTTC. Translated: CASSLAGTGGFQETQYF.

This clone came up a few times. The J gene is TRBJ1-2, the V gene TRBV19; 8 nucleotides align to TRBD1. The junction had 3 bases not matched to a gene; V was cut back by 2 bases and J by 4 bases. Germline lookup yields CDR1 LNHDA and CDR2 SQIVND (reference sequence). The CDR3 is 14 residues long. CDR3 in amino acids: CASSISQGAYGYTF. CDR3 sequence (DNA): TGTGCCAGTAGTATATCCCAGGGGGCCTATGGCTACACCTTC.

The chain carries TRBV5-6 and TRBJ2-7; the match to TRBD1 covers 10 bases. V was clipped by 2 bases and J by 3 bases; unmatched bases: 2. Germline-derived CDR1 and CDR2 are SGHDT and YYEEEE. This CDR3 has 14 residues. The CDR3 nucleotides read TGTGCCAGCAGCTTCGGGACAGGGGACTACGAGCAGTACTTC. Translating it yields CASSFGTGDYEQYF.

This chain links TRBV5-6 with TRBJ2-2; possibly TRBD2 for D (6 bases). Germline V CDR1 and CDR2: SGHDT, YYEEEE. V lost 1 base and J 3 bases, leaving 10 bases between the germline ends. The CDR3 is 15 amino acids. CDR3 loop: CASSLPGTYTGELFF. The DNA for the CDR3 is TGTGCCAGCAGCTTGCCCGGGACTTACACCGGGGAGCTGTTTTTT.

This chain joins TRBV5-4 and TRBJ1-6; weak D call: TRBD1 (5 bases). Trimming took off 0 bases at V and 1 base at J, with 8 bases between the two ends. The CDR3 consists of 16 residues. Looked up from germline, CDR1 is SGHNT and CDR2 is YYREEE (reference sequence). In DNA, the CDR3 is TGTGCCAGCAGCTTGGTCGGGGGATCCTATAATTCACCCCTCCACTTT. Amino acids: CASSLVGGSYNSPLHF. The entire variable domain, with the rest obtained from reference TRBV5-4 and TRBJ1-6, is as follows: ETGVTQSPTHLIKTRGQQVTLRCSSQSGHNTVSWYQQALGQGPQFIFQYYREEENGRGNFPPRFSGLQFPNYSSELNVNALELDDSALYLCASSLVGGSYNSPLHFGNGTRLTVT.

V usage is TRBV5-1 and J usage is TRBJ2-7; 8 nucleotides match TRBD1. Per germline, CDR1 SGHRS and CDR2 YFSETQ. With V trimmed by 4 bases and J by 3 bases, 6 bases remained unmatched. The CDR3 contains 14 residues. This CDR3 is CASSLDRVNYEQYF. CDR3 coding DNA: TGCGCCAGCAGCCTGGACAGGGTTAACTACGAGCAGTACTTC.

The rearrangement joins TRBV6-5 to TRBJ2-7, with 9 bases that match TRBD2. Germline lookup yields CDR1 MNHEY and CDR2 SVGAGI. The CDR3 is 15 amino acids. The J segment lost 6 bases and the V segment lost 2 bases, leaving 8 bases of the junction unmatched. The CDR3 DNA follows: TGTGCCAGCAGTTACGGAGTAGCGGGAGTAGTCGAGCAGTACTTC. This translates into CASSYGVAGVVEQYF.

The rearrangement joins TRBV11-2 to TRBJ1-2; TRBD1 matches at 10 bases. The ends lost 0 bases at V and 7 bases at J; junction bases unmatched: 2. Germline loops: CDR1 SGHAT, CDR2 FQNNGV. The CDR3 consists of 14 residues. CDR3 bases: TGTGCCAGCAGCTTAGAATGGACAGGGGGTGGCTACACCTTC. It encodes CASSLEWTGGGYTF.

In this sample, this clone turned up once. The chain is built from TRBV13 and TRBJ2-1; D is ambiguous. The CDR3 has 14 residues. Germline V gives CDR1 PRHDT, CDR2 FYEKMQ (reference sequence). V dropped 3 bases and J dropped 4 bases, with 10 bases sitting between them. CDR3 bases: TGTGCCAGCAGCTTCCGGCAGAGGTACAATGAGCAGTTCTTC. Protein sequence: CASSFRQRYNEQFF.

This clone is a singleton in its sample. The gene calls are TRBV9 and TRBJ2-2; D perhaps matches TRBD1 (5 bases). CDR1 is SGDLS and CDR2 is YYNGEE in the germline V gene. Trimming cost V 1 base and J 6 bases, with 13 bases left between them. The CDR3 runs to 15 residues. The CDR3 loop is CASSVTGARPGELFF. The CDR3 region has the DNA TGTGCCAGCAGCGTAACAGGCGCACGTCCCGGGGAGCTGTTTTTT.

The chain recombines TRBV25-1 with TRBJ2-7, with 7 bases fitting TRBD1. The CDR3 runs to 17 residues. Germline loops: CDR1 MGHDK, CDR2 SYGVNS. V gave up 5 bases and J gave up 3 bases; unmatched junction bases: 16. CDR3 in amino acids: CASSRAGRGQAIYEQYF. The DNA of the CDR3 is TGTGCCAGCAGTCGAGCCGGTCGAGGACAGGCGATCTACGAGCAGTACTTC.

The chain carries TRBV7-2 and TRBJ1-1; TRBD1 is a possible D gene (5 bases). Looked up from germline, CDR1 is SGHTA and CDR2 is FQGNSA. V shed 2 bases and J shed 3 bases, with 7 bases lying between them. The CDR3 extends over 13 amino acids. The CDR3 nucleotides read TGTGCCAGCAGCTTAATCAGGGACACTGAAGCTTTCTTT. Translated: CASSLIRDTEAFF.

Here the CDR3 reads CASSTGHSNQPQHF. CDR3 nucleotide sequence: TGTGCCAGTAGTACAGGGCATAGCAATCAGCCCCAGCATTTT. This rearrangement joins TRBV19 to TRBJ1-5; D is perhaps TRBD1 (5 bases). The ends were cut back, 4 bases at V and 0 bases at J, with 7 bases in the middle. The length of the CDR3 is 14 residues. CDR1 is LNHDA and CDR2 is SQIVND in the germline V gene (reference sequence).

This clone was counted a few times. The chain links TRBV7-9 to TRBJ1-5; D perhaps matches TRBD1 (5 bases). V was pared by 5 bases and J by 2 bases, with 10 bases between. This CDR3 has 14 residues. Germline values: CDR1 SEHNR, CDR2 FQNEAQ (reference sequence). The CDR3 spells CASSQGGGNQPQHF. As DNA, the CDR3 is TGTGCCAGCAGCCAGGGAGGTGGCAATCAGCCCCAGCATTTT.

The chain couples TRBV18 to TRBJ2-7, with TRBD1 matching 10 bases. Germline trimming cut 2 bases from V and 4 bases from J; bases unmatched to any gene: 2. The length of the CDR3 is 14 residues. CDR1 is KGHSH and CDR2 is LQKENI in the germline V gene. CDR3 in amino acids: CASSPDRGLYEQYF. The CDR3 DNA is TGTGCCAGCTCACCAGACAGGGGGCTTTACGAGCAGTACTTC.

The rearrangement uses TRBV5-1 and TRBJ2-1, with D perhaps matching TRBD2 (5 bases). The CDR3 is made up of 15 amino acids. Per the germline V gene, CDR1 is SGHRS and CDR2 is YFSETQ. With 2 bases removed from V and 4 bases from J, the gap between germline ends came to 13 bases. This CDR3 reads CASSLGSALYNEQFF. The CDR3 DNA sequence: TGCGCCAGCAGCTTAGGGAGTGCCCTATACAATGAGCAGTTCTTC.

J is TRBJ1-2 and V is TRBV7-2; the match to TRBD1 covers 7 bases. The length of the CDR3 is 13 residues. CDR1 is SGHTA and CDR2 is FQGNSA in the germline V gene. V trimming: 2 bases; J trimming: 4 bases; junction bases outside the gene matches: 1. The CDR3: CASSLTGAYGYTF. The CDR3 coding sequence is TGTGCCAGCAGCTTAACAGGGGCCTATGGCTACACCTTC.